This T cell receptor (beta chain) was documented in a study of blood T cells in healthy people across ages. Study summary: About one barcoded beta molecule was captured per two T cells (by template switching).

PCR was performed a second time for about 7 to 12 cycles using a sample-barcoded 5' primer and a J-beta primer mix. TCRdb reprocessed the 5' RACE reads with MiXCR, giving one entry per CDR3 protein. The table lists hundreds of thousands of distinct CDR3 sequences, 35% to 50% of them singletons. The CDR3 has 14 amino acids. The germline CDR1 and CDR2 sequences are LNHNV and YYDKDF (reference sequence). Trimming cost V 0 bases and J 3 bases, with 7 bases left between them. Study results and caveats: There were more naive CD4+ cells and higher diversity in long-lived donors than in aged donors. Diversity of TCR beta per million T cells declined in a roughly linear way with age.

This clonotype was detected only a few times. What it recognizes is unknown. The chain is built from TRBV15 and TRBJ2-3; D gene uncertain. The TCR sequence derives from an elderly man in good health. Source material: blood. In DNA form, the CDR3 reads TGTGCCACCAGCAGAGATGAGGATACAGATACGCAGTATTTT. This gives the protein CATSRDEDTDTQYF.